One and the same sample provided the 26 T cell receptor beta chains below, sequenced in a study of blood T cell repertoires in COVID-19. The repertoire was sequenced with immunoSEQ multiplex PCR; TCRdb's copy has only in-frame clones and lacks some. The repertoire consists of 150,000 to 200,000 clones, with around nine tenths occurring once and the leading ten covering about 9.4%. The sequenced sample was peripheral blood. The receptor set was obtained from a woman between 70 and 85 years old with COVID-19, enrolled during active disease.

This rearrangement joins TRBV29-1 to TRBJ1-5; 9 bases align to TRBD1. The CDR3 spans 15 residues. Germline CDR1 reads SQVTM; CDR2 reads ANQGSEA. Unmatched junction bases numbered 4, after V lost 0 bases and J lost 4 bases. The CDR3 sequence: CSVEEGTGLNQPQHF. In DNA form, the CDR3 reads TGCAGCGTTGAAGAAGGGACAGGGCTTAATCAGCCCCAGCATTTT.

Here the CDR3 DNA reads TGCGCCAGCAGCGCGACCACTAGCGGGGGGGCCAATGAGCAGTTCTTC. Its protein is CASSATTSGGANEQFF. The chain links TRBV5-1 to TRBJ2-1; TRBD2 aligns across 13 bases. Trimming took 4 bases from V and 6 from J; bases not matched to a gene: 7. CDR3 length: 16 residues. Germline CDR1 and CDR2: SGHRS and YFSETQ.

The J gene is TRBJ2-3, the V gene TRBV7-3, with 10 bases aligning to TRBD2. The V gene end was trimmed by 2 bases and the J gene end by 8 bases; junction bases not matched to a gene: 19. Germline lookup yields CDR1 SGHTA and CDR2 FQGTGA. This CDR3 is built from 19 residues. For the CDR3, the DNA is TGTGCCAGCAGCTTAGTTGGGGCTAGCGGGGGCCCATTGGGAGGTACGCAGTATTTT. Its translation: CASSLVGASGGPLGGTQYF.

A few counts support this clone. The chain joins TRBV3-1 (or the pseudogene TRBV3-2) to TRBJ2-3; the D gene is possibly TRBD2 (6 bases). The CDR3 length is 16 residues. CDR1 is LGHDT and CDR2 is YNNKEL in the germline V gene (reference sequence). V gave up 0 bases and J gave up 6 bases, with 16 bases separating them. CDR3 DNA: TGTGCCAGCAGCCAAGATTATGGCGGGGCGGGGGATACGCAGTATTTT. It encodes CASSQDYGGAGDTQYF.

The V gene is TRBV19, the J gene TRBJ1-2; no clear D gene. The CDR3 runs 14 residues. The V end was cut by 0 bases, the J end by 4 bases, with 9 bases between. The germline gives CDR1 LNHDA, CDR2 SQIVND (reference sequence). The CDR3 coding sequence is TGTGCCAGTAGTATAGATGGAGCCACCTATGGCTACACCTTC. Its translation is CASSIDGATYGYTF.

This clone was counted a single time. The chain has TRBV7-3 and TRBJ2-1, with 16 bases matching TRBD2. This CDR3 region has 18 residues. The V gene end was trimmed by 6 bases and the J gene end by 9 bases; junction bases not matched to a gene: 14. Germline V CDR1 and CDR2: SGHTA, FQGTGA. This chain's CDR3 is CASSTGTSGGVGRGEQFF. CDR3 coding DNA: TGTGCCAGCAGTACCGGGACTAGCGGGGGGGTAGGTCGCGGTGAGCAGTTCTTC. Complete variable domain (other parts from reference TRBV7-3 and TRBJ2-1): GAGVSQTPSNKVTEKGKYVELRCDPISGHTALYWYRQSLGQGPEFLIYFQGTGAADDSGLPNDRFFAVRPEGSVSTLKIQRTERGDSAVYLCASSTGTSGGVGRGEQFFGPGTRLTVL.

The J gene is TRBJ1-2, the V gene TRBV20-1; possible D gene TRBD1, 6 bases. The V end was cut by 5 bases, the J end by 8 bases, with 12 bases between. Germline loops: CDR1 DFQATT, CDR2 SNEGSKA (reference sequence). The CDR3 has 11 residues. CDR3 sequence: CSAYRAGGYTF. DNA of the CDR3: TGCAGTGCTTACAGGGCTGGAGGCTACACCTTC.

The chain is built from TRBV7-3 and TRBJ2-3; TRBD2 matches 8 bases. Germline V gene sequence: CDR1 SGHTA, CDR2 FQGTGA. The CDR3 contains 15 residues. V trimming: 5 bases; J trimming: 3 bases; junction bases outside the gene matches: 7. The CDR3 protein is CASSPVAGSTDTQYF. The CDR3 nucleotides are TGTGCCAGCAGCCCGGTAGCGGGGAGTACAGATACGCAGTATTTT.

This clone was observed a few times. The CDR3 coding sequence is TGTGCCAGCAGCAAAGCGAACATTCCTACCCGGATTGGGGGCCCGAACACCGGGGAGCTGTTTTTT. Translation gives CASSKANIPTRIGGPNTGELFF. The gene calls are TRBV21-1 and TRBJ2-2; the table's D call, TRBD1, has no DNA check behind it. TRBV21-1 is assigned pseudogene status. The CDR3 is 22 residues long.

V is TRBV10-2 and J is TRBJ2-5; no reliable D call. The CDR3 has 14 residues. In germline, CDR1 is WSHSY, CDR2 SAAADI. V shed 0 bases and J shed 4 bases, with 9 bases lying between them. CDR3 sequence: CASSESSRRETQYF. Written as DNA, the CDR3 is TGCGCCAGCAGTGAGTCGAGTAGGAGAGAGACCCAGTACTTC.

The V gene is TRBV5-1, the J gene TRBJ2-3, with a tentative D call TRBD2 (6 bases). This CDR3 has 14 amino acids. Germline V gene lookup returns CDR1 SGHRS and CDR2 YFSETQ. V was shortened by 4 bases and J by 2 bases, with 11 bases between the two germline ends. The CDR3 is CASSPAGHTDTQYF. In DNA, the CDR3 is TGCGCCAGCAGCCCAGCGGGTCACACAGATACGCAGTATTTT.

The J gene is TRBJ2-1, the V gene TRBV28; D ambiguous. Germline V lookup: CDR1 MDHEN, CDR2 SYDVKM. V was cut by 5 bases and J by 6 bases, with 11 bases left in between. The CDR3 length is 13 residues. CDR3 loop: CASSPPFSNEQFF. For the CDR3, the DNA is TGTGCCAGCAGTCCCCCGTTCTCCAATGAGCAGTTCTTC.

The rearrangement uses TRBV3-1 (or the pseudogene TRBV3-2) and TRBJ2-2; 15 bases are a match to TRBD2. The trim removed 8 bases at V and 8 bases at J, leaving 12 bases unmatched. The germline V gene encodes CDR1 LGHDT and CDR2 YNNKEL (reference sequence). This CDR3 has 17 residues. The CDR3 region is CASHGLAGGTQRGELFF. The CDR3 DNA sequence: TGTGCCAGCCATGGACTAGCGGGGGGGACTCAAAGAGGGGAGCTGTTTTTT.

The rearrangement links TRBV10-3 to TRBJ2-7, with D perhaps TRBD2 (7 bases). Germline loops: CDR1 ENHRY, CDR2 SYGVKD. Trimming shortened V by 7 bases and J by 6 bases, and 22 bases separated the two germline ends. The CDR3 covers 15 residues. The CDR3 sequence: CAIKVAGAPGGEQYF. The DNA of the CDR3 is TGTGCCATCAAGGTGGCGGGGGCACCGGGCGGCGAGCAGTACTTC.

This chain links TRBV27 with TRBJ1-5; D not resolved. Germline values: CDR1 MNHEY, CDR2 SMNVEV (reference sequence). CDR3 length: 12 residues. V dropped 5 bases and J dropped 3 bases, with 5 bases sitting between them. The CDR3 DNA sequence: TGTGCCAGCAGTCCCTACAATCAGCCCCAGCATTTT. This sequence encodes CASSPYNQPQHF.

V gene TRBV9 combines with J gene TRBJ1-4; TRBD1 matches 7 bases. Germline-derived CDR1 and CDR2 are SGDLS and YYNGEE. CDR3 length equals 14 residues. Trimming took 2 bases from V and 6 from J; bases not matched to a gene: 4. CDR3 nucleotide sequence: TGTGCCAGCAGCGTCAGGGGGTACGATGAAAAACTGTTTTTT. This encodes CASSVRGYDEKLFF.

The chain uses TRBV7-8 and TRBJ1-4, with 10 bases aligning to TRBD1. CDR1 and CDR2 (germline): SGHVS, FQNEAQ. V was clipped by 1 base and J by 8 bases; unmatched bases: 13. This CDR3 is built from 18 residues. The CDR3 region is CASSLEGDRGHGWEKLFF. DNA for the CDR3: TGTGCCAGCAGCTTAGAGGGCGACAGGGGGCATGGGTGGGAAAAACTGTTTTTT.

The genes are TRBV29-1 and TRBJ1-1; D is undetermined. The germline V gene encodes CDR1 SQVTM and CDR2 ANQGSEA. Trimming left V 7 bases short and J 2 bases short, with 14 bases between. The CDR3 runs to 13 residues. Written as DNA, the CDR3 is TGCAGCGCCGCGGTGGCAGCTAACACTGAAGCTTTCTTT. This translates into CSAAVAANTEAFF.

J is TRBJ2-3 and V is TRBV7-3, with TRBD2 identical over 10 bases. V dropped 6 bases and J dropped 0; count of bases not matched to a gene: 0. Germline V gives CDR1 SGHTA, CDR2 FQGTGA. This CDR3 is built from 14 residues. CDR3 region: CASRLAGSTDTQYF. Written as DNA, the CDR3 is TGTGCCAGCAGACTAGCGGGGAGCACAGATACGCAGTATTTT. Drawing the rest from reference TRBV7-3 and TRBJ2-3, the complete variable domain is GAGVSQTPSNKVTEKGKYVELRCDPISGHTALYWYRQSLGQGPEFLIYFQGTGAADDSGLPNDRFFAVRPEGSVSTLKIQRTERGDSAVYLCASRLAGSTDTQYFGPGTRLTVL.

This clone appeared once. This chain connects TRBV14 to TRBJ1-1; no reliable D call. The CDR3 has 14 amino acids. V lost 2 bases and J 1 base, leaving 8 bases between the germline ends. CDR1 and CDR2 (germline): SGHDN, FVKESK. The CDR3 region is CASSQRGGNTEAFF. The CDR3 DNA follows: TGTGCCAGCAGCCAACGTGGCGGGAACACTGAAGCTTTCTTT.

The chain combines TRBV3-1 (or the pseudogene TRBV3-2) with TRBJ2-2, with 12 positions matching TRBD1. V lost 6 bases, J lost 1 base, and 3 bases stayed unmatched. The CDR3 is made up of 16 amino acids. Germline-derived CDR1 and CDR2 are LGHDT and YNNKEL (reference sequence). CDR3 residues: CASRGTGGENTGELFF. The CDR3 DNA reads as TGTGCCAGCAGGGGGACAGGGGGCGAGAACACCGGGGAGCTGTTTTTT.

This rearrangement joins TRBV7-2 to TRBJ2-5; 8 positions agree with TRBD1. The germline gives CDR1 SGHTA, CDR2 FQGNSA. V was clipped by 5 bases and J by 2 bases; unmatched bases: 7. The CDR3 is made up of 15 amino acids. CDR3 loop: CASSLRDRPQETQYF. In DNA, the CDR3 is TGTGCCAGCAGCCTCCGGGACAGGCCACAAGAGACCCAGTACTTC.

The gene calls are TRBV21-1 and TRBJ2-5; the D call TRBD2 from the table was never checked on the DNA. TRBV21-1 has pseudogene status. CDR3 length: 18 residues. The DNA of the CDR3 is TGTGCCACCATGGTGGCATATTCGAAGCAGTATGGCGGGGAGACCCAGTACTTC. It yields the protein CATMVAYSKQYGGETQYF.

This sequence joins TRBV20-1 and TRBJ1-5, with D tentatively TRBD1 (5 bases). V lost 3 bases to trimming and J lost 0 bases, with 12 bases between them. CDR3 length equals 15 residues. Germline V lookup: CDR1 DFQATT, CDR2 SNEGSKA (reference sequence). The CDR3 sequence is CSASWGDYSNQPQHF. CDR3 coding DNA: TGCAGTGCTAGTTGGGGGGATTATAGCAATCAGCCCCAGCATTTT.

The V call is TRBV18, the J call TRBJ2-7; TRBD1 agrees at 7 bases. The CDR3 is made up of 15 amino acids. CDR1 and CDR2 (germline): KGHSH, LQKENI. V gave up 6 bases and J gave up 0 bases; unmatched junction bases: 8. The CDR3 region is CASSQGQQGSYEQYF. The CDR3, as DNA: TGTGCCAGCTCCCAGGGACAGCAGGGCTCCTACGAGCAGTACTTC.

Written as DNA, the CDR3 is TGTGCCAGCAGCCTCCTCGGGTCTACCGGGGAGCTGTTTTTT. Protein product: CASSLLGSTGELFF. The chain carries TRBV11-3 and TRBJ2-2; D unclear. This CDR3 has 14 residues. V lost 5 bases and J lost 5, with 12 bases in between. Looked up from germline, CDR1 is SGHNT and CDR2 is YENEEA.